This T cell receptor beta chain was obtained from a study of tumor-infiltrating lymphocytes in oesophageal squamous cell carcinoma. The CDR3 contains 16 residues. The junction had 6 bases not matched to a gene; V was cut back by 0 bases and J by 3 bases. Germline CDR1 reads SGHRS; CDR2 reads YFSETQ. TCRdb re-called the reads through MiXCR, storing one row per CDR3 protein. The sample lists over 9,000 distinct CDR3 sequences; about three fifths were seen once. The chain uses TRBV5-1 and TRBJ2-3, with 8 nucleotides matching TRBD2. This sequence was found in a female donor with esophageal squamous cell carcinoma. Sequenced: blood. The CDR3 sequence: CASSLAPGLETDTQYF. The CDR3 DNA sequence: TGCGCCAGCAGCTTGGCCCCGGGACTAGAAACAGATACGCAGTATTTT.